Sequencing of this T cell receptor beta chain was carried out in a study of blood T cell repertoires in COVID-19. The wider study: Material from acute and convalescent COVID-19 was sourced from the United States, Italy and Spain. Nucleic acid was either cDNA or gDNA, and it came from T cells, B-cell-depleted T cells, or PBMCs.

Trimming removed 0 bases from V and 8 bases from J, with 10 bases in between. The CDR3 totals 14 residues. Germline-derived CDR1 and CDR2 are MNHEY and SVGAGI. Authors' processing steps: Reference gene primer amplification gave nucleated cell count estimates. Generated by immunoSEQ multiplex PCR, the TCRdb table keeps only in-frame clones and is missing some. The DNA gave D and trimming, while V, J and clone size come from that table. The sample lists 200,000 to 250,000 clones, just over 85% occurring once. This clonotype was obtained from a man aged 45-65 years with acute or convalescent COVID-19. Material for sequencing was peripheral blood. The chain is built from TRBV6-5 and TRBJ1-4; perhaps TRBD1 as D (6 bases). As DNA, the CDR3 is TGTGCCAGCAGTTACTCACAGGGTGGCGAAAAACTGTTTTTT. It translates to CASSYSQGGEKLFF.